This TCR beta chain is drawn from a study of cytomegalovirus exposure and HLA in healthy donors. A remark on this clone: What it recognizes is unknown.

Germline values: CDR1 ENHRY, CDR2 SYGVKD. CDR3 length: 14 residues. The germline V and J ends were trimmed by 2 bases and 0 bases, with 7 bases remaining between them. PCR employed 60 Vbeta and 13 Jbeta primers. The method was immunoSEQ multiplex PCR; TCRdb's version includes in-frame clones alone and lacks a portion of them. The sample lists roughly 98,000 clones, 80% to 90% occurring once. Study outcomes and limitations: TCR beta chain V- and J-gene trimming was linked, in a later analysis, to a missense variant in DCLRE1C. The likely explanation for a cluster of highly shared sequence variants was sequencing artifact.

This TCR was recovered from a man in his forties or fifties in good health and CMV-seronegative. The source material was PBMCs. J is TRBJ2-5 and V is TRBV10-3; D may be TRBD2 (5 bases). CDR3 nucleotides: TGTGCCATCAGTGAGGGGGAGTACCAAGAGACCCAGTACTTC. Amino acids: CAISEGEYQETQYF.